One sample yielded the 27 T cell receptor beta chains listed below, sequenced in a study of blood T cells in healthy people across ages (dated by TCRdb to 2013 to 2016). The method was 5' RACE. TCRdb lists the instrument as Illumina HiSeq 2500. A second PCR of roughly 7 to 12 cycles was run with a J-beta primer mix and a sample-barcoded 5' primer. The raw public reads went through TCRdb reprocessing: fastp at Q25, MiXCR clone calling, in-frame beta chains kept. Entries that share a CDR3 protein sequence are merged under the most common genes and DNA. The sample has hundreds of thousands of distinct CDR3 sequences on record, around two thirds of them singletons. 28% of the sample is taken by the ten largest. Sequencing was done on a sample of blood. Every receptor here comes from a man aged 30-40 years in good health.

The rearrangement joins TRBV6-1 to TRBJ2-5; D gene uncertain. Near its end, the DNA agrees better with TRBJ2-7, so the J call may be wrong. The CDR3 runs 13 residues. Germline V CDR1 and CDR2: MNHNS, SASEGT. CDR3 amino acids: CASSGSGTYEQYF. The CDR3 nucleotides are TGTGCCAGCAGTGGATCAGGTACCTACGAGCAGTACTTC.

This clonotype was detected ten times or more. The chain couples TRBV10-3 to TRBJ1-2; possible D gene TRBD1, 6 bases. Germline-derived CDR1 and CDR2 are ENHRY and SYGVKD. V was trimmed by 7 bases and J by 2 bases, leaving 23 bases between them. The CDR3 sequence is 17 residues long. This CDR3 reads CAITPRLGTGSNYGYTF. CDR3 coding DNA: TGTGCCATCACCCCTCGCCTTGGAACAGGGTCCAACTATGGCTACACCTTC.

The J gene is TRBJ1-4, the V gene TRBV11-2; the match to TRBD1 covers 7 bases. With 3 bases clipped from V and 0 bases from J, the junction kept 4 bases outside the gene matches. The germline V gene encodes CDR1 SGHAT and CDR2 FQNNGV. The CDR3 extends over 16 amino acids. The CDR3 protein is CASSLTGTPTNEKLFF. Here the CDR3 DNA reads TGTGCCAGCAGCTTGACAGGGACTCCAACTAATGAAAAACTGTTTTTT.

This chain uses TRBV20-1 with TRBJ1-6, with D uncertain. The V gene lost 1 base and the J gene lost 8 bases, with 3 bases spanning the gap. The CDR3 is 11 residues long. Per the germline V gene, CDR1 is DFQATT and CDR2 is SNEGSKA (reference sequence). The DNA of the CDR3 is TGCAGTGCTAGAGTTGATTCACCCCTCCACTTT. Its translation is CSARVDSPLHF.

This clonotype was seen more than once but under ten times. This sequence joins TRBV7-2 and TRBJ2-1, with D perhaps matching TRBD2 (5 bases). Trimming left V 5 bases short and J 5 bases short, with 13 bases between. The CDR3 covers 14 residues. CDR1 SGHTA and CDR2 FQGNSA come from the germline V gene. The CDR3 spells CASSRAGLNNEQFF. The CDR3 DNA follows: TGTGCCAGCAGCAGGGCGGGCCTGAACAATGAGCAGTTCTTC.

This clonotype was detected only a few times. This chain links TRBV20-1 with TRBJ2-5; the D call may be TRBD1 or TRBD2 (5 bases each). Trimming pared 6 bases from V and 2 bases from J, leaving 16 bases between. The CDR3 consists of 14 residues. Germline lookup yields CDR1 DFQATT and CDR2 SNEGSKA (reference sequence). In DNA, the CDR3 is TGCAGTGCCGAGTTAGGGACGTCTCAAGAGACCCAGTACTTC. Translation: CSAELGTSQETQYF.

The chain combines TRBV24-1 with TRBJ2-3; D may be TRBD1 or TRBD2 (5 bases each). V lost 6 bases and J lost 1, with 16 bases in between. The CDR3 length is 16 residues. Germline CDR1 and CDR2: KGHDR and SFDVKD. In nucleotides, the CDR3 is TGTGCCACCAGTATCAGGGCGGGCGAACGCACAGATACGCAGTATTTT. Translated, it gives CATSIRAGERTDTQYF.

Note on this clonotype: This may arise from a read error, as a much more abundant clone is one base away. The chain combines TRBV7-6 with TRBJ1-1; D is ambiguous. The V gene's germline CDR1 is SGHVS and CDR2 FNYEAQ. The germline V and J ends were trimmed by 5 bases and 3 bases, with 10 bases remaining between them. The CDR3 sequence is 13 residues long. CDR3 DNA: TGTGCCAGCAGCCCCCTCATGGACACTGAAGCTTTCTTT. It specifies CASSPLMDTEAFF.

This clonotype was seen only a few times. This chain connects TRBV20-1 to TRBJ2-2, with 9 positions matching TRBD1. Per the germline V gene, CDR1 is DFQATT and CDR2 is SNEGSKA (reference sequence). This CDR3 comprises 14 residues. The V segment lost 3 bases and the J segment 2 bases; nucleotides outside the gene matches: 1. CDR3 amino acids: CSARGQGNTGELFF. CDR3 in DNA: TGCAGTGCTAGGGGACAGGGAAACACCGGGGAGCTGTTTTTT.

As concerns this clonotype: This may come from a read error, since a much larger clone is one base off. CDR3: CASSVEGGSFEQYF. CDR3 sequence (DNA): TGTGCCAGCAGCGTAGAAGGGGGGTCCTTCGAGCAGTACTTC. The chain employs TRBV9 and TRBJ2-7; D is tentatively TRBD1 or TRBD2 (6 bases each). The length of the CDR3 is 14 residues. Germline V gene data show CDR1 as SGDLS and CDR2 as YYNGEE.

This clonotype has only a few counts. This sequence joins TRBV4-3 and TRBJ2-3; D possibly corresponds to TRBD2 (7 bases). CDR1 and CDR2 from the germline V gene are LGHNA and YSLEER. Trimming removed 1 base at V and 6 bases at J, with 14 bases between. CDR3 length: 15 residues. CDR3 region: CASSQVYREGDTQYF. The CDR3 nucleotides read TGCGCCAGCAGCCAAGTATACAGGGAGGGGGATACGCAGTATTTT.

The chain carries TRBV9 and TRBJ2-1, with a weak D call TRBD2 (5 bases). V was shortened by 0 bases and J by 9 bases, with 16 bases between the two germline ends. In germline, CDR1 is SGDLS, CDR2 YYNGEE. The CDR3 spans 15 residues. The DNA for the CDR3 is TGTGCCAGCAGCGTAGGAGGGCCCAAGTCTGCTGAGCAGTTCTTC. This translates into CASSVGGPKSAEQFF.

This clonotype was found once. The CDR3 coding sequence is TGTGCCAGCAGGGAGGGAGGGCCCACCGCAGATACGCAGTATTTT. This gives the protein CASREGGPTADTQYF. The chain carries TRBV6-5 and TRBJ2-3, with TRBD2 matching 7 bases. Germline values: CDR1 MNHEY, CDR2 SVGAGI. This CDR3 has 15 residues. V shed 6 bases, J shed 4 bases, and the junction held 10 bases outside the gene matches.

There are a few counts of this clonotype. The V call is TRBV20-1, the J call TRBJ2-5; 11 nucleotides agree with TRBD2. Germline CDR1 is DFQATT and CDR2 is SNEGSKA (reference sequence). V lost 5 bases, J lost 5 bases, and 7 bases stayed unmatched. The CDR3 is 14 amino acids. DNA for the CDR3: TGCAGTGCTTTGACTAGCGGGATCTGGGAGACCCAGTACTTC. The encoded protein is CSALTSGIWETQYF.

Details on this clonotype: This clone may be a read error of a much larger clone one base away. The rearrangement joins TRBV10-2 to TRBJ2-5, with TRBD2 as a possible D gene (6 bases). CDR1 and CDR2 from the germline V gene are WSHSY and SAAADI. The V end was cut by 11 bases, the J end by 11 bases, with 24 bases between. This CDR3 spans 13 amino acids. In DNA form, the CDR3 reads TGCGCCGGCGGGACCGAGTCCTACAATGAGCAGTACTTC. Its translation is CAGGTESYNEQYF.

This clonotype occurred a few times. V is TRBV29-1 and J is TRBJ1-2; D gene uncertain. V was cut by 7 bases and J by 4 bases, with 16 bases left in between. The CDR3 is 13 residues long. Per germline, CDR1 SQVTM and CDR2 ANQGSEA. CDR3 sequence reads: CSADPTAGYGYTF. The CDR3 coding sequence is TGCAGCGCAGACCCCACAGCGGGCTATGGCTACACCTTC.

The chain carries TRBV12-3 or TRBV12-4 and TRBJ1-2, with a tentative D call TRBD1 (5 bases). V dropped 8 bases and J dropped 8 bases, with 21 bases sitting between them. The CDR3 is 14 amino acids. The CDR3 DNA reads TGTGCCAGCGGGGTACTGGCAGGGAGTCGGGGCTACACCTTC. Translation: CASGVLAGSRGYTF.

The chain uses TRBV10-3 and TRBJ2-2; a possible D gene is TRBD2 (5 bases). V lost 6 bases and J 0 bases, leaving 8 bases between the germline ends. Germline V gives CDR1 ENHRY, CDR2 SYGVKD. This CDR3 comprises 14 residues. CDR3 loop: CAISRTPNTGELFF. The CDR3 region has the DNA TGTGCCATCAGCCGGACTCCGAACACCGGGGAGCTGTTTTTT.

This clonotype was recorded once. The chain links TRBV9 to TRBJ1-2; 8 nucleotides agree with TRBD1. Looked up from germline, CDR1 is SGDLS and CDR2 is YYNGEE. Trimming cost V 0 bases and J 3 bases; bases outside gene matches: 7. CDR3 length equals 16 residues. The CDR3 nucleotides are TGTGCCAGCAGCGTAGAGCCTCAGGGGGCGGACTATGGCTACACCTTC. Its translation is CASSVEPQGADYGYTF.

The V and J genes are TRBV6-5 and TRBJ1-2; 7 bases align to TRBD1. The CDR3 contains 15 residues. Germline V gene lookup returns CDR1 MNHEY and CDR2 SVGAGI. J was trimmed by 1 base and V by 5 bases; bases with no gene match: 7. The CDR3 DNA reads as TGTGCCAGCAGTACAACAGGGGCTGTTAACTATGGCTACACCTTC. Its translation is CASSTTGAVNYGYTF.

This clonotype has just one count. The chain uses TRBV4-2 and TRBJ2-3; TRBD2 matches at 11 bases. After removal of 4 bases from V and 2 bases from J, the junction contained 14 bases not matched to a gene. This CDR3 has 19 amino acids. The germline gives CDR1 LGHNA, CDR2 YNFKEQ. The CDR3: CASSRDLRLAGPSTDTQYF. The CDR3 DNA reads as TGTGCCAGCAGCCGAGACCTCCGACTAGCGGGGCCTTCCACAGATACGCAGTATTTT.

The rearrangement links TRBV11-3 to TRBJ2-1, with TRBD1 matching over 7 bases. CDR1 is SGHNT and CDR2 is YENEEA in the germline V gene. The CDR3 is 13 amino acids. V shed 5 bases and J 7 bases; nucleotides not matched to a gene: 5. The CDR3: CASSESRGNEQFF. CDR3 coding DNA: TGTGCCAGCAGCGAATCCAGGGGGAATGAGCAGTTCTTC.

In DNA form, the CDR3 reads TGTGCCAGCAGTGAGACAATCTACCAAGAGACCCAGTACTTC. The encoded protein is CASSETIYQETQYF. The chain couples TRBV6-1 to TRBJ2-5, with D hard to call. Germline V lookup: CDR1 MNHNS, CDR2 SASEGT. This CDR3 is built from 14 residues. Trimming took 3 bases from V and 0 from J, leaving 8 bases between them.

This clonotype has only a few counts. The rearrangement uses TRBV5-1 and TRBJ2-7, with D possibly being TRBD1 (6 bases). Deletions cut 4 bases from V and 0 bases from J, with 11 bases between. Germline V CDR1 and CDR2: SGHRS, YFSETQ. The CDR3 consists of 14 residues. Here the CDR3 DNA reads TGCGCCAGCAGCGGTGGGACACACTCCTACGAGCAGTACTTC. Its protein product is CASSGGTHSYEQYF.

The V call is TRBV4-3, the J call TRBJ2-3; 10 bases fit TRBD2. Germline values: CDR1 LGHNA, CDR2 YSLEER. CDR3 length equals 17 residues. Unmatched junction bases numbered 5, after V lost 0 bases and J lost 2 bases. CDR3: CASSQDWLAGDTDTQYF. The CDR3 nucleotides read TGCGCCAGCAGCCAAGATTGGCTAGCGGGGGACACAGATACGCAGTATTTT.

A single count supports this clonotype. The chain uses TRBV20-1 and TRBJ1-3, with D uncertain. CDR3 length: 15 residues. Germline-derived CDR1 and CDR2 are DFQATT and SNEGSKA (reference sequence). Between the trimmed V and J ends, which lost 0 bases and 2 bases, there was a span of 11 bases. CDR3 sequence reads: CSARDSQAAGNTIYF. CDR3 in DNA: TGCAGTGCTAGAGATAGCCAGGCTGCTGGAAACACCATATATTTT.

The CDR3 nucleotides read TGTGCCAGCAGCAACGAGTGCACAGATACGCAGTATTTT. Its translation is CASSNECTDTQYF. This rearrangement joins TRBV21-1 to TRBJ2-3. TRBV21-1 is classified as a pseudogene. The length of the CDR3 is 13 residues.